A selection of T cell receptor beta chains follows, all from one sample in a study of early T cells in non-severe SARS-CoV-2 infection. TCRdb ran MiXCR on the 5' RACE reads and lists one entry per CDR3 protein. This sample has 55,000 to 65,000 distinct CDR3 sequences; roughly an eighth occur once, and the top ten carry under 4.5%. Sequencing input: whole blood. Receptors were obtained from an adult who was a healthcare worker with PCR-confirmed SARS-CoV-2 infection or an uninfected control (not recorded which). The CDR3 runs from the conserved cysteine through the conserved F or W. The D gene is left open where the match is weak. The listing skips clone size in some rows; elsewhere it reads once, few, many or a size class.

j_call: TRBJ1-2
v_call: TRBV10-3
clone_size: .
d_call: .
cdr3_nt: TGTGCCATCAGTAGGACGGATACTTCGTCGGGCTACACCTTC
cdr3_aa: CAISRTDTSSGYTF

j_call: TRBJ2-3
v_call: TRBV20-1
clone_size: .
d_call: .
cdr3_nt: TGCAGTGCTAGAGACCCCCGAACCACAGATACGCAGTATTTT
cdr3_aa: CSARDPRTTDTQYF

j_call: TRBJ2-7
v_call: TRBV18
clone_size: many
d_call: TRBD2
cdr3_nt: TGTGCCAGCTCACTAACTAGCGAGCACTACGAGCAGTACTTC
cdr3_aa: CASSLTSEHYEQYF

j_call: TRBJ2-3
v_call: TRBV29-1
clone_size: few
d_call: TRBD2
cdr3_nt: TGCAGCGAGGGACTAGCGGGGGATACGCAGTATTTT
cdr3_aa: CSEGLAGDTQYF

j_call: TRBJ1-1
v_call: TRBV29-1
clone_size: few
d_call: TRBD1
cdr3_nt: TGCAGCGTAGCGACAGGGGTCAACACTGAAGCTTTCTTT
cdr3_aa: CSVATGVNTEAFF

j_call: TRBJ2-1
v_call: TRBV19
clone_size: many
d_call: .
cdr3_nt: TGTGCCAGTAGTCAAGTTGTTTACAATGAGCAGTTCTTC
cdr3_aa: CASSQVVYNEQFF

j_call: TRBJ1-1
v_call: TRBV7-2
clone_size: .
d_call: .
cdr3_nt: TGTGCCAGCACCCCCCGACGGGAGAGTACTGAAGCTTTCTTT
cdr3_aa: CASTPRRESTEAFF

j_call: TRBJ2-2
v_call: TRBV11-2
clone_size: many
d_call: .
cdr3_nt: TGTGCCAGCAGCTTGACCGGGGAGCTGTTTTTT
cdr3_aa: CASSLTGELFF

j_call: TRBJ2-7
v_call: TRBV6-2/TRBV6-3
clone_size: many
d_call: .
cdr3_nt: TGTGCCAGCAGTTACCACAGGGCCTCCTACGAGCAGTACTTC
cdr3_aa: CASSYHRASYEQYF

j_call: TRBJ2-3
v_call: TRBV19
clone_size: many
d_call: .
cdr3_nt: TGTGCCAGTAGTACCCCGGGAGATACGCAGTATTTT
cdr3_aa: CASSTPGDTQYF

j_call: TRBJ2-2
v_call: TRBV19
clone_size: many
d_call: TRBD1
cdr3_nt: TGTGCCAGTCATCAGGGGGCGAACACCGGGGAGCTGTTTTTT
cdr3_aa: CASHQGANTGELFF